The subject of this entry is one T cell receptor (beta chain). V lost 5 bases to trimming and J lost 1 base, with 9 bases between them. Germline V gene data show CDR1 as SGHRS and CDR2 as YFSETQ. The CDR3 consists of 14 residues. The TCR alpha and TCR beta cDNA libraries, bearing sample barcodes and UMIs, were generated by 5'RACE using constant-segment primers. MiXCR was run by TCRdb on the 5' RACE reads, yielding one entry per CDR3 protein. Found here are 300,000 to 400,000 distinct CDR3 sequences, under 15% of them singletons; the top ten hold roughly 22%. The entry originates in a study of T-cell memory formation after mild COVID-19.

This chain uses TRBV5-1 with TRBJ1-4; D call uncertain. Sequencing used PBMCs or a T cell subset sorted from them (not recorded which). This receptor was obtained from a man between 18 and 29 years old who had mild COVID-19 (a few samples of this study predate the infection). Cell type and time point are not known. The CDR3 region has the DNA TGCGCCAGCAGAGTAGCAGAAACTAATGAAAAACTGTTTTTT. It is translated as CASRVAETNEKLFF.